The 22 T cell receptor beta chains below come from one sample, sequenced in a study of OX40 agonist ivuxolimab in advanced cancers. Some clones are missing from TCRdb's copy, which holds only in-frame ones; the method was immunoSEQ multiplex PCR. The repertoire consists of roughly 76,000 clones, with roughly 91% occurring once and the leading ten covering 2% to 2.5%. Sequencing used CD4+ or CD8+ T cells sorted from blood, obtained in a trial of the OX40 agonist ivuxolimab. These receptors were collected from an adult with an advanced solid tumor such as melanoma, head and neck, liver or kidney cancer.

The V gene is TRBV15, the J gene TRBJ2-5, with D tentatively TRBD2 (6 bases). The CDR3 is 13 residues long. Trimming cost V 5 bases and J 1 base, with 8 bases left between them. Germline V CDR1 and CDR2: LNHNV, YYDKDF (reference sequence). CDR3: CATSRDFQETQYF. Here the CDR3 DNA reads TGTGCCACCAGCCGGGACTTCCAAGAGACCCAGTACTTC.

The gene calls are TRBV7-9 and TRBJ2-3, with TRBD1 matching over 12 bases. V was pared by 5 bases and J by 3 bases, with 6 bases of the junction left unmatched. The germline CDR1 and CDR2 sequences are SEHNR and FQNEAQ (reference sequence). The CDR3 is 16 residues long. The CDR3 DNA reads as TGTGCCAGCAGCCTTGGGACAGGGGGCGGAACAGATACGCAGTATTTT. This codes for CASSLGTGGGTDTQYF.

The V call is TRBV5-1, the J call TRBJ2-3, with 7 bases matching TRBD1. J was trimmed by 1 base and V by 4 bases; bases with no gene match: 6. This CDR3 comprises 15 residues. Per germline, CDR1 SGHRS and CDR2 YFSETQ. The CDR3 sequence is CASSPTGDRTDTQYF. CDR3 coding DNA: TGCGCCAGCAGCCCTACAGGGGACCGCACAGATACGCAGTATTTT.

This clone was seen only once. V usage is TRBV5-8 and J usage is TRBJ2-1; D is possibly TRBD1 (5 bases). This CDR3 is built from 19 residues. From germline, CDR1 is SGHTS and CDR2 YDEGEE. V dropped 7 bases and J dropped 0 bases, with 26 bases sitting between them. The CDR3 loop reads CASPVGVTDLGPSYNEQFF. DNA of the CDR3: TGTGCCAGCCCGGTAGGGGTGACCGATCTCGGCCCCTCCTACAATGAGCAGTTCTTC.

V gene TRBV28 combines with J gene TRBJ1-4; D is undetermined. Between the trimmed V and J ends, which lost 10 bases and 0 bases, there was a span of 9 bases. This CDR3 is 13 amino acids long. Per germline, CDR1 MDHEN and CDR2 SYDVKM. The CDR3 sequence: CATSGPTNEKLFF. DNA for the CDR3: TGTGCCACTTCGGGTCCAACTAATGAAAAACTGTTTTTT.

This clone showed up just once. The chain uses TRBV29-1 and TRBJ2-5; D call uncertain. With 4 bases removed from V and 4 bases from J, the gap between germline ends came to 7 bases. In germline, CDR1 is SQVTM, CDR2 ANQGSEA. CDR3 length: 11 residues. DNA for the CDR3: TGCAGCGTTGCTAGGGCAGAGACCCAGTACTTC. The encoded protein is CSVARAETQYF.

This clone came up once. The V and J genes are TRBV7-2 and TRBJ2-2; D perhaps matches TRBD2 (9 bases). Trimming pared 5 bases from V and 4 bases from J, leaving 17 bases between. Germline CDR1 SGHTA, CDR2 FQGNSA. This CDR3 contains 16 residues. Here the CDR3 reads CASSHPSGTGTGELFF. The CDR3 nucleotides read TGTGCCAGCAGCCATCCTAGCGGGACAGGCACCGGGGAGCTGTTTTTT.

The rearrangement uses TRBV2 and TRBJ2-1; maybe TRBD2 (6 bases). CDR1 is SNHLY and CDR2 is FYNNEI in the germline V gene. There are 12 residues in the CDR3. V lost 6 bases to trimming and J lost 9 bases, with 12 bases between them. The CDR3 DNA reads TGTGCCAGCAGGGGACTCGCGGCTGAGCAGTTCTTC. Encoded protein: CASRGLAAEQFF.

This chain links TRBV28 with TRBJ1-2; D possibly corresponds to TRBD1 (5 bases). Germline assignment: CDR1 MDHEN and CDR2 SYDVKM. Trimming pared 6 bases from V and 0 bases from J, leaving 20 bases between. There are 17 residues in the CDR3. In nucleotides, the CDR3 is TGTGCCAGCAGGGGGTTTGGTTACGGGGGACCTAACTATGGCTACACCTTC. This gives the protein CASRGFGYGGPNYGYTF.

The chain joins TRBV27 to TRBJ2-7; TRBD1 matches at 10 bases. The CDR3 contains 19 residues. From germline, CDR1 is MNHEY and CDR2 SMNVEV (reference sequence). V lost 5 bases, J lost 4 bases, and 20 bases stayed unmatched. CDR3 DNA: TGTGCCAGCAGTGTTCGCGGCTCATACATCCGGGACAGGGGATACGAGCAGTACTTC. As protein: CASSVRGSYIRDRGYEQYF.

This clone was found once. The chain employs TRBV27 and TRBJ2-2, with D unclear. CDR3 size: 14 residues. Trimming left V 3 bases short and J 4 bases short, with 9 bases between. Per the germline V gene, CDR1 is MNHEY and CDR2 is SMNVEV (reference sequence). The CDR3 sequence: CASSFTILTGELFF. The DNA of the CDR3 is TGTGCCAGCAGTTTTACTATCCTCACCGGGGAGCTGTTTTTT.

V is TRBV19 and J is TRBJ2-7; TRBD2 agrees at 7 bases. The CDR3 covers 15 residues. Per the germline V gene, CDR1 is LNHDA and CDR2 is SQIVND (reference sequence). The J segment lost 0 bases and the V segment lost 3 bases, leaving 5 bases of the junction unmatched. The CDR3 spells CASSIYGRNSYEQYF. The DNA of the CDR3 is TGTGCCAGTAGTATCTACGGGAGGAACTCCTACGAGCAGTACTTC.

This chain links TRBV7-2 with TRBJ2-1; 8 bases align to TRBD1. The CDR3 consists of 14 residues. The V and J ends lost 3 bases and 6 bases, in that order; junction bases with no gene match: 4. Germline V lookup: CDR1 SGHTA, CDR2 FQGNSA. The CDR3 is CASSFDRGTNEQFF. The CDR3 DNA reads TGTGCCAGCAGCTTCGACAGGGGAACCAATGAGCAGTTCTTC.

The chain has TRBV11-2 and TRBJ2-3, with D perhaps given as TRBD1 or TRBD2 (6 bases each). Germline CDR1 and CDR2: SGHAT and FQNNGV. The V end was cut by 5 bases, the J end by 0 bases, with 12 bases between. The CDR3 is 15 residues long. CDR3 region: CASSQGGPSTDTQYF. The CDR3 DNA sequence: TGTGCCAGCAGCCAAGGGGGGCCCAGCACAGATACGCAGTATTTT.

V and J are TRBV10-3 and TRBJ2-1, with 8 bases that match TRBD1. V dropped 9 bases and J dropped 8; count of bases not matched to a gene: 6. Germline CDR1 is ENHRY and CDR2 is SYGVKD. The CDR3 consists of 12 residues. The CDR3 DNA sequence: TGTGCCATTTCCAGGGGGCTGGATGAGCAGTTCTTC. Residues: CAISRGLDEQFF.

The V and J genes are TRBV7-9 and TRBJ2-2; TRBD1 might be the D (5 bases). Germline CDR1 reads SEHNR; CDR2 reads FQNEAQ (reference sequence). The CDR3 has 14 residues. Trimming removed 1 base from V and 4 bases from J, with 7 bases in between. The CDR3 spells CASSLDRSTGELFF. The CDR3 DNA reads TGTGCCAGCAGCTTAGACAGGTCCACCGGGGAGCTGTTTTTT.

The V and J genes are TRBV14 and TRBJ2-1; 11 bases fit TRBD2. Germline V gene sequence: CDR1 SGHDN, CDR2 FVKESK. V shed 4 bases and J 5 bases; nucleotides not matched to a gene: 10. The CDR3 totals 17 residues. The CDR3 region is CASSRQRTSGFNNEQFF. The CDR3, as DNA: TGTGCCAGCAGCCGTCAGCGGACTAGCGGGTTTAACAATGAGCAGTTCTTC.

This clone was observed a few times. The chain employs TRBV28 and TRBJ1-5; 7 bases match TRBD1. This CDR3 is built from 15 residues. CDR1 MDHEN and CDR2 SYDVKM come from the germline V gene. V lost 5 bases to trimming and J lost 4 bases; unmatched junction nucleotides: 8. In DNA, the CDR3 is TGTGCCAGCAGTAGACTTGACAGGGATAATCAGCCCCAGCATTTT. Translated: CASSRLDRDNQPQHF.

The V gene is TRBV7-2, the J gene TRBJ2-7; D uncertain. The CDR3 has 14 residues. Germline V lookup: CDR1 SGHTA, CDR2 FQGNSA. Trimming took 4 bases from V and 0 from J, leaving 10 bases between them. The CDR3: CASSWARSSYEQYF. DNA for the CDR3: TGTGCCAGCAGCTGGGCGAGGAGCTCCTACGAGCAGTACTTC. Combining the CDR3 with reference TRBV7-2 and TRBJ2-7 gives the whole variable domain GAGVSQSPSNKVTEKGKDVELRCDPISGHTALYWYRQSLGQGLEFLIYFQGNSAPDKSGLPSDRFSAERTGGSVSTLTIQRTQQEDSAVYLCASSWARSSYEQYFGPGTRLTVT.

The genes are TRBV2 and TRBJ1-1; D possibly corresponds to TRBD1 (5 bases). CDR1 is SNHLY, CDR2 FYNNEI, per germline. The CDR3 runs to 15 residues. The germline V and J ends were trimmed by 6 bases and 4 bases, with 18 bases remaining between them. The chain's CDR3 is CASRGDWGMGTEAFF. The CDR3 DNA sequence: TGTGCCAGCAGGGGGGACTGGGGGATGGGCACTGAAGCTTTCTTT. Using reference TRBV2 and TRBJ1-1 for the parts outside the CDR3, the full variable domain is EPEVTQTPSHQVTQMGQEVILRCVPISNHLYFYWYRQILGQKVEFLVSFYNNEISEKSEIFDDQFSVERPDGSNFTLKIRSTKLEDSAMYFCASRGDWGMGTEAFFGQGTRLTVV.

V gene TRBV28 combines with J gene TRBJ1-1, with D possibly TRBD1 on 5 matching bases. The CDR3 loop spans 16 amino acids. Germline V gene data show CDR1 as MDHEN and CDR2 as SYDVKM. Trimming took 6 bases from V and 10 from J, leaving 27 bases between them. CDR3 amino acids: CASSFKTSTRTRGAFF. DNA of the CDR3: TGTGCCAGCAGCTTTAAAACTTCAACACGAACTAGGGGAGCTTTCTTT.

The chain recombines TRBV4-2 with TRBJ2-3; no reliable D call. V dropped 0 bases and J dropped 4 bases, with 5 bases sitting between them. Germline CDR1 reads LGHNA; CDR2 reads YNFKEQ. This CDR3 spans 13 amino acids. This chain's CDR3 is CASSQDPADTQYF. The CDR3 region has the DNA TGTGCCAGCAGCCAAGATCCCGCAGATACGCAGTATTTT.